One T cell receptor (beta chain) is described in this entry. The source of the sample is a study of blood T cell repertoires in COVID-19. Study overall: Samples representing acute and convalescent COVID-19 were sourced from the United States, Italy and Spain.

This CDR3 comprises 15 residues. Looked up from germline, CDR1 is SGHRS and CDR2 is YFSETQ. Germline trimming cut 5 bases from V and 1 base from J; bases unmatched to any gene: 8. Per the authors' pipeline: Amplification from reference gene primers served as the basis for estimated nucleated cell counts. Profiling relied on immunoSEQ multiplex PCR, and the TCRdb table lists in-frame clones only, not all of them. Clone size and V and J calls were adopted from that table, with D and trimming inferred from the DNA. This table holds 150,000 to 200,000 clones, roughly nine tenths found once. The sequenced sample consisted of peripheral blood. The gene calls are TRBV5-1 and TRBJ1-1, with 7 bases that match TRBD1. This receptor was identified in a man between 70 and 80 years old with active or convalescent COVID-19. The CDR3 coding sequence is TGCGCCAGCAGTTGGGTGGGACAGCCGAACACTGAAGCTTTCTTT. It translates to CASSWVGQPNTEAFF. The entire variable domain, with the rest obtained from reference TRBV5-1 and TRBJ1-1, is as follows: KAGVTQTPRYLIKTRGQQVTLSCSPISGHRSVSWYQQTPGQGLQFLFEYFSETQRNKGNFPGRFSGRQFSNSRSEMNVSTLELGDSALYLCASSWVGQPNTEAFFGQGTRLTVV.